This TCR beta chain emerged from a study of T cells in tumors after PD-1 blockade. Study background: Prior checkpoint blockade, systemic immunosuppressant use, or anti-cancer therapy within 4 weeks excluded patients. Some patients also took daily vismodegib 150 mg during anti-PD-1 treatment. Overall study findings and caveats: Some novel exhausted tumor clones appeared in pre-treatment blood, suggesting peripheral recruitment.

Here immunoSEQ multiplex PCR was the method, and the copy in TCRdb shows in-frame clones only, minus some. In the table there are about 33,000 clones, roughly 73% of which are singletons. CDR1 and CDR2 (germline): LNHDA, SQIVND (reference sequence). CDR3 length: 11 amino acids. Trimming took off 5 bases at V and 8 bases at J, with 9 bases between the two ends. On this clone itself: The antigen is unknown.

The chain uses TRBV19 and TRBJ1-2; TRBD1 might be the D (5 bases). The sample in question was PBMCs, obtained before anti-PD-1 treatment. The clonotype originates from a human donor with basal cell carcinoma. The CDR3 here is CASSLGGGYTF. CDR3 sequence (DNA): TGTGCCAGTAGTCTGGGGGGAGGCTACACCTTC.